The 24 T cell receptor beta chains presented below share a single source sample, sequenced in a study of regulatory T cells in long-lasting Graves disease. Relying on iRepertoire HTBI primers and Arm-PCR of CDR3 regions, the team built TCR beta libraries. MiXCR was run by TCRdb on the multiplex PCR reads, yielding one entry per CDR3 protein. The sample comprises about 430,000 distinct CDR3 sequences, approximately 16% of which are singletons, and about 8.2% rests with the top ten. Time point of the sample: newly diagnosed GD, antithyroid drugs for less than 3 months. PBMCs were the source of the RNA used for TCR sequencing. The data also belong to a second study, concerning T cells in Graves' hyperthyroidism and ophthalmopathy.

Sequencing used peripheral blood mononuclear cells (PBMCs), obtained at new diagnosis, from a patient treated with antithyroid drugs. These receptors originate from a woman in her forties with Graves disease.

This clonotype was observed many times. DNA for the CDR3: TGTGCCAGCAGCTCCCCGCGGGACAGGGGGTTTGAGACCCAGTACTTC. This sequence encodes CASSSPRDRGFETQYF. The V gene is TRBV7-9, the J gene TRBJ2-5, with 11 bases identical to TRBD1. The CDR3 consists of 16 residues. The junction had 9 bases not matched to a gene; V was cut back by 4 bases and J by 5 bases. Germline values: CDR1 SEHNR, CDR2 FQNEAQ (reference sequence).

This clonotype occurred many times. CDR3 coding DNA: TGTGCCAGCAGCGAAGGGGCGTTGGGTTCACCCCTCCACTTT. Protein: CASSEGALGSPLHF. The chain recombines TRBV7-6 with TRBJ1-6; TRBD1 might be the D (5 bases). Germline CDR1 SGHVS, CDR2 FNYEAQ. Trimming shortened V by 5 bases and J by 9 bases, and 14 bases separated the two germline ends. This CDR3 contains 14 residues.

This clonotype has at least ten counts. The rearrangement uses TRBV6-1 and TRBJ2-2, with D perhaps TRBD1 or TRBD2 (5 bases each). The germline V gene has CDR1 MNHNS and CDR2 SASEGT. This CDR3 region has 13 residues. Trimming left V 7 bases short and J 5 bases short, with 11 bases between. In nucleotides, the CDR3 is TGTGCCAGCACTCGGGACGGGACCGGGGAGCTGTTTTTT. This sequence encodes CASTRDGTGELFF.

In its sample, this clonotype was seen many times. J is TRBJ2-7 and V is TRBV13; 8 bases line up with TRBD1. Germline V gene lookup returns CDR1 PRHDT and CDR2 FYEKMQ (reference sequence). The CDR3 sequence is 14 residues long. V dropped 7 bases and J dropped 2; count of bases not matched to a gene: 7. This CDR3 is CASTRTGSPYEQYF. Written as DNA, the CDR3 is TGTGCCAGCACCAGGACAGGGAGTCCCTACGAGCAGTACTTC.

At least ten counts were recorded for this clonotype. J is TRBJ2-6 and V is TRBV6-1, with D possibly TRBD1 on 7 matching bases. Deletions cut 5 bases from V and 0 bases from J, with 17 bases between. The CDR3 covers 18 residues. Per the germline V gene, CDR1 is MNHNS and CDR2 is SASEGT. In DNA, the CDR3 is TGTGCCAGCAGTACGATGCCCAGGGGGGTCTCTGGGGCCAACGTCCTGACTTTC. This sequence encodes CASSTMPRGVSGANVLTF.

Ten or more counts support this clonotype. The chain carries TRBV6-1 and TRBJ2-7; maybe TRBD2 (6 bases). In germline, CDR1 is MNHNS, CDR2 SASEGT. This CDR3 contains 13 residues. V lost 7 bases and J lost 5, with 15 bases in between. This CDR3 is CASTSGGDNEQYF. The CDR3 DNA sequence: TGTGCCAGCACCTCCGGGGGAGACAACGAGCAGTACTTC.

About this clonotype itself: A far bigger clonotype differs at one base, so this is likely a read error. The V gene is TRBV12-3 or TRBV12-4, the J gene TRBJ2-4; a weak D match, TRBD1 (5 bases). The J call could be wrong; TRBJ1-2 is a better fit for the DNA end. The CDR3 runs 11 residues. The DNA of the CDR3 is TGTGCCAACAGTCCCGGGACTGGCTACACCTTC. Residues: CANSPGTGYTF.

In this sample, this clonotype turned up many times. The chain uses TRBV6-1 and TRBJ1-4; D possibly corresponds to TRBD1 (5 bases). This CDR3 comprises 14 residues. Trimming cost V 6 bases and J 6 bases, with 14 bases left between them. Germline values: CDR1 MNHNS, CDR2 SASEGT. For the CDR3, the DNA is TGTGCCAGCAGGCCTAGGGGAGGGTATGAAAAACTGTTTTTT. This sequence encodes CASRPRGGYEKLFF.

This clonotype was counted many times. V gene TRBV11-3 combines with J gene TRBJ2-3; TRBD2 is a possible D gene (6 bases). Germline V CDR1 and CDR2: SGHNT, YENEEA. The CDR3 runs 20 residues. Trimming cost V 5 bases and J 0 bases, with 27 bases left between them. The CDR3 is CASSLGIRISWGESTDTQYF. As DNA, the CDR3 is TGTGCCAGCAGCCTTGGGATTAGGATTAGCTGGGGGGAGAGCACAGATACGCAGTATTTT.

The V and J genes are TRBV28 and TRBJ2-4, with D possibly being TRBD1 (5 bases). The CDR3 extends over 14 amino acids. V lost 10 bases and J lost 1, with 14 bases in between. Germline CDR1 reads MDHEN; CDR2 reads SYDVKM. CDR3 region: CATQGPGAKNIQYF. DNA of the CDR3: TGTGCCACCCAGGGCCCCGGGGCCAAAAACATTCAGTACTTC.

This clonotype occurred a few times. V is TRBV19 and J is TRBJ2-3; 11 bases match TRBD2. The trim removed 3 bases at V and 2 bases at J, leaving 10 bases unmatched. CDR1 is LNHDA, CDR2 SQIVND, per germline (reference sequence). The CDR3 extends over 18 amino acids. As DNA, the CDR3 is TGTGCCAGTAGTATCGTACTAGCGGGAGAAGAGACCACAGATACGCAGTATTTT. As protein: CASSIVLAGEETTDTQYF.

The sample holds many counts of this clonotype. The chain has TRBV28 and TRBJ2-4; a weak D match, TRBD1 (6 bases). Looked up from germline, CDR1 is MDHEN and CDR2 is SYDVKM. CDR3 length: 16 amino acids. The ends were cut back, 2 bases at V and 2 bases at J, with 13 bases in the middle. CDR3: CASSLRRGGSKNIQYF. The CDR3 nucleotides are TGTGCCAGCAGTTTAAGGCGAGGGGGATCCAAAAACATTCAGTACTTC. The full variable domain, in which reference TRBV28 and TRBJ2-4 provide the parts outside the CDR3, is DVKVTQSSRYLVKRTGEKVFLECVQDMDHENMFWYRQDPGLGLRLIYFSYDVKMKEKGDIPEGYSVSREKKERFSLILESASTNQTSMYLCASSLRRGGSKNIQYFGAGTRLSVL.

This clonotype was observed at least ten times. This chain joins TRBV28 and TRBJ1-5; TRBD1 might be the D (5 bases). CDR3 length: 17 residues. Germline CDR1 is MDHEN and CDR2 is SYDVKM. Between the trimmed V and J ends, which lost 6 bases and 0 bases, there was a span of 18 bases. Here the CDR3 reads CASSYLGGGYSNQPQHF. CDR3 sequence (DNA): TGTGCCAGCAGCTACCTCGGTGGGGGATATAGCAATCAGCCCCAGCATTTT.

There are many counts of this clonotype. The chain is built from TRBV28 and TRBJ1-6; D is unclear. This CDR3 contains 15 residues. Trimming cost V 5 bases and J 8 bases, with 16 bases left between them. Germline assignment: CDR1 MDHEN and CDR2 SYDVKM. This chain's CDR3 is CASSQGSYYDSPLHF. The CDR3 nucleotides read TGTGCCAGCAGTCAAGGGTCTTATTATGATTCACCCCTCCACTTT.

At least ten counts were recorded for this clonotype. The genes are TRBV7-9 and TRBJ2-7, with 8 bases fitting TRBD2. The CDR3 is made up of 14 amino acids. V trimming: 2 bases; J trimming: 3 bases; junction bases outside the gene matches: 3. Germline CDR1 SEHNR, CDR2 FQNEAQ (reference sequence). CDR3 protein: CASSLTGGVYEQYF. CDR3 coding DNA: TGTGCCAGCAGCTTAACGGGAGGGGTCTACGAGCAGTACTTC.

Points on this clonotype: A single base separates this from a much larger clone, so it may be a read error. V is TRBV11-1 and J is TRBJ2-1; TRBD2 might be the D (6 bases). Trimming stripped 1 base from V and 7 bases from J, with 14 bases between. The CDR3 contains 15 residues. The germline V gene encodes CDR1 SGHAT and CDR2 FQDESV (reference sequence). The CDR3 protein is CASSLDGGNRNEQFF. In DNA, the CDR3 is TGTGCCAGCAGCTTAGATGGCGGGAATAGGAATGAGCAGTTCTTC.

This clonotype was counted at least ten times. CDR3 amino acids: CASSFPATTDTQYF. Here the CDR3 DNA reads TGTGCCAGCAGCTTTCCGGCGACTACAGATACGCAGTATTTT. The V and J genes are TRBV7-2 and TRBJ2-3; D gene ambiguous. Per the germline V gene, CDR1 is SGHTA and CDR2 is FQGNSA. The CDR3 runs to 14 residues. The ends were cut back, 3 bases at V and 3 bases at J, with 10 bases in the middle.

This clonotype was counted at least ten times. For the CDR3, the DNA is TGTGCCAGCAGTTTATATTGGGGCCGGGGGGACACTGAAGCTTTCTTT. This gives the protein CASSLYWGRGDTEAFF. The rearrangement uses TRBV27 and TRBJ1-1; maybe TRBD1 (5 bases). The CDR3 covers 16 residues. Germline CDR1 is MNHEY and CDR2 is SMNVEV (reference sequence). The ends were cut back, 1 base at V and 3 bases at J, with 15 bases in the middle.

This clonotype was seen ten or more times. CDR3 sequence: CSARDLAGGRETQYF. CDR3 DNA: TGCAGTGCTAGAGATCTTGCAGGGGGTAGGGAGACCCAGTACTTC. The rearrangement uses TRBV20-1 and TRBJ2-5; TRBD1 agrees at 7 bases. The junction had 9 bases not matched to a gene; V was cut back by 0 bases and J by 5 bases. CDR3 length: 15 residues. Germline CDR1 DFQATT, CDR2 SNEGSKA (reference sequence).

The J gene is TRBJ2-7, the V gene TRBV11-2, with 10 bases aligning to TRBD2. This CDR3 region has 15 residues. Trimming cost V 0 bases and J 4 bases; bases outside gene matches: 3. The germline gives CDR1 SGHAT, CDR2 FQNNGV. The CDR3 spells CASSLELAGFYEQYF. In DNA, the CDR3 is TGTGCCAGCAGCTTAGAACTAGCGGGATTTTACGAGCAGTACTTC.

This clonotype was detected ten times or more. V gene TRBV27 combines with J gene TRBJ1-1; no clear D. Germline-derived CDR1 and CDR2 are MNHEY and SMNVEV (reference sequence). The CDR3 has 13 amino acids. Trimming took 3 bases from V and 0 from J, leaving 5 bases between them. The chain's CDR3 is CASSFKVNTEAFF. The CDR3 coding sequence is TGTGCCAGCAGTTTTAAGGTGAACACTGAAGCTTTCTTT.

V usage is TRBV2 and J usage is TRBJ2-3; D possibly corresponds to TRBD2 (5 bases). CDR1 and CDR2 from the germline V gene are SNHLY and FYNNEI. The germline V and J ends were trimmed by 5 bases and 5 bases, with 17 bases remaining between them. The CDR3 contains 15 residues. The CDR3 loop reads CASSYSEVGEDTQYF. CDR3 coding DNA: TGTGCCAGCAGTTACTCGGAGGTCGGAGAAGATACGCAGTATTTT.

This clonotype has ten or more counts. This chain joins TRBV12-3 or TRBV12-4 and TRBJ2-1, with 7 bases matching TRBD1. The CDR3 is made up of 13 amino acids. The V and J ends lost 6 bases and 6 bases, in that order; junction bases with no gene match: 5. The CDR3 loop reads CASSPTGFNEQFF. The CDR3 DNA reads TGTGCCAGCAGCCCGACAGGGTTCAATGAGCAGTTCTTC.

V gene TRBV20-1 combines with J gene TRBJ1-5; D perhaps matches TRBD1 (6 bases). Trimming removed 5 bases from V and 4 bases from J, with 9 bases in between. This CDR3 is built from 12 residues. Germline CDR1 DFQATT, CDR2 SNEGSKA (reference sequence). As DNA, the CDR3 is TGCAGTGCTCTGGACAGAAATCAGCCCCAGCATTTT. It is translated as CSALDRNQPQHF.